This TCR beta chain was recorded in a study of blood T cells in healthy people across ages. Study-level points and caveats: The study found TCR beta diversity correlated strongly with naive T cell percentage. The fall in TCR beta diversity per million T cells was roughly linear with age.

The CDR3 runs 17 residues. CDR1 and CDR2 (germline): DFQATT, SNEGSKA (reference sequence). With 0 bases removed from V and 1 base from J, the gap between germline ends came to 18 bases. Using a J-beta primer mix together with a sample-barcoded 5' primer, a second PCR was run for about 7 to 12 cycles. A single record per CDR3 protein comes from TCRdb applying MiXCR to the 5' RACE reads. The sample carries about 680,000 distinct CDR3 sequences, over 45% recorded once. On this clonotype: Its cognate antigen is unknown.

The sequence came from a woman aged 60 to 75 in good health. The sequenced sample was blood. V is TRBV20-1 and J is TRBJ1-2; D gene uncertain. The CDR3 DNA follows: TGCAGTGCTAGAGATTGGAAAGGGAGAGTGGGTAACTATGGCTACACCTTC. Residues: CSARDWKGRVGNYGYTF.